This is a list of T cell receptor beta chains from one sample in a study of blood T cell repertoires in COVID-19. TCRdb's copy holds only in-frame clones and misses some; the assay was immunoSEQ multiplex PCR. The data show 89,000 or so clones, approximately 88% seen once. The specimen sequenced was peripheral blood. These receptors came from a man aged 50 or older with COVID-19, enrolled during active disease. CDR3s include the opening cysteine and the closing phenylalanine or tryptophan. The order of the fields is CDR3 length, clone size, V gene, J gene, D gene, CDR3 DNA, CDR3 protein. A D gene is named only where the DNA matches it firmly. For some rows the clone size is stated as once, few or many, or as a class when expanded; others skip it.

14	NA	TRBV29-1	TRBJ2-7	NA	TGCAGCGTTGAGTCTGCAGGGATGTCCTACGAGCAGTACTTC	CSVESAGMSYEQYF
11	NA	TRBV2	TRBJ2-1	NA	TGTGCCAGCAGCCAGTACAATGAGCAGTTCTTC	CASSQYNEQFF
15	NA	TRBV19	TRBJ1-5	NA	TGTGCCAGTAGGGGAGGCAGTTATAGCAATCAGCCCCAGCATTTT	CASRGGSYSNQPQHF
14	NA	TRBV7-9	TRBJ1-1	NA	TGTGCCAGCAGCTTCGGGGGTCGGAACACTGAAGCTTTCTTT	CASSFGGRNTEAFF
14	NA	TRBV7-9	TRBJ1-1	NA	TGTGCCAGCAGCTCAGGGTGGGGGAACACTGAAGCTTTCTTT	CASSSGWGNTEAFF
16	NA	TRBV6-6	TRBJ2-7	NA	TGTGCCAGCAGTTACCCGGGGACATTGAGCTCCTACGAGCAGTACTTC	CASSYPGTLSSYEQYF
14	NA	TRBV28	TRBJ1-2	NA	TGTGCCAGCAGTTTTCCTCTGGGGCAAGGTGGCTACACCTTC	CASSFPLGQGGYTF
16	NA	TRBV4-1	TRBJ1-1	NA	TGCGCCAGCAGCCAAGATGGGTTTGGGGCCAACACTGAAGCTTTCTTT	CASSQDGFGANTEAFF
15	NA	TRBV5-1	TRBJ1-1	NA	TGCGCCAGCAGCTTGGGAGGGATAGGTCCCACTGAAGCTTTCTTT	CASSLGGIGPTEAFF
15	NA	TRBV6-6	TRBJ1-2	TRBD1	TGTGCCAGCAGTTCCCCGGGACAGGGAAGAGATGGCTACACCTTC	CASSSPGQGRDGYTF
13	NA	TRBV6-5	TRBJ1-2	NA	TGTGCCAGCAGTCCCACAGGGTTCTATGGCTACACCTTC	CASSPTGFYGYTF
15	NA	TRBV18	TRBJ2-2	TRBD2	TGTGCCAGCTCAACTAGCGGCGGGGACACCGGGGAGCTGTTTTTT	CASSTSGGDTGELFF
13	NA	TRBV6-5	TRBJ2-1	TRBD2	TGTGCCAGCAAAGCTAGCGGGGGGAATGAGCAGTTCTTC	CASKASGGNEQFF
17	NA	TRBV10-3	TRBJ1-1	TRBD1	TGTGCCATCAGTGAGAAGGGACAGGGAAGGGGAGGACCTGAAGCTTTCTTT	CAISEKGQGRGGPEAFF
17	NA	TRBV6-1	TRBJ1-2	TRBD1	TGTGCCAGCAGTGAAGCGAGAGGAGGACAGGGGGCGATCGGCTACACCTTC	CASSEARGGQGAIGYTF
15	NA	TRBV5-4	TRBJ1-2	NA	TGTGCCAGCAGCCCGCGGAACGGGGTAAACTATGGCTACACCTTC	CASSPRNGVNYGYTF
15	NA	TRBV7-9	TRBJ1-5	NA	TGTGCCAGCAGCCCTGGGCAGGGGCTCAATCAGCCCCAGCATTTT	CASSPGQGLNQPQHF
14	NA	TRBV7-8	TRBJ1-1	NA	TGTGCCAGCAGGGCTTACGCTGAGAACACTGAAGCTTTCTTT	CASRAYAENTEAFF
15	NA	TRBV13	TRBJ2-3	TRBD2	TGTGCCAGCAGCTTAGTTAGCGGGAGCACAGATACGCAGTATTTT	CASSLVSGSTDTQYF
14	NA	TRBV27	TRBJ1-6	NA	TGTGCCAGCAGCCCTGTTTCCGGTAATTCACCCCTCCACTTT	CASSPVSGNSPLHF
14	few	TRBV3-1/TRBV3-2	TRBJ2-7	NA	TGTGCCAGCAGCCAGGCCGCCGGGGTTGGCGAGCAGTACTTC	CASSQAAGVGEQYF
13	NA	TRBV19	TRBJ1-2	NA	TGTGCCACCGAGCGAGGTTCTAACTATGGCTACACCTTC	CATERGSNYGYTF
18	NA	TRBV6-6	TRBJ1-3	NA	TGTGCCAGCAGTCCTTGGGTAACAGGGAGATTGACTGGAAACACCATATATTTT	CASSPWVTGRLTGNTIYF
12	NA	TRBV4-2	TRBJ1-1	NA	TGTGCCAGCAGCCTCAGGGGCACTGAAGCTTTCTTT	CASSLRGTEAFF
14	NA	TRBV7-8	TRBJ1-6	TRBD1	TGTGCCAGCAGCTTAGGACAGGGAGGTTCACCCCTCCACTTT	CASSLGQGGSPLHF
13	NA	TRBV2	TRBJ2-7	NA	TGTGCCAGCAGTGCTGAACTTTCCTACGAGCAGTACTTC	CASSAELSYEQYF
16	NA	TRBV30	TRBJ2-3	TRBD1	TGTGCCTGGAGTGTAGGGCAGGGGGTAAGCACAGATACGCAGTATTTT	CAWSVGQGVSTDTQYF
17	NA	TRBV18	TRBJ2-6	TRBD2	TGTGCCAGCTCACCACAGCGCGGGAGCTCTGGGGCCAACGTCCTGACTTTC	CASSPQRGSSGANVLTF
14	NA	TRBV6-5	TRBJ2-7	NA	TGTGCCAGCCGGAGGGGGACAGAGGCCTACGAGCAGTACTTC	CASRRGTEAYEQYF
17	NA	TRBV3-1/TRBV3-2	TRBJ1-1	NA	TGTGCCAGCAGCCTCGCCCGGGGGAGGGGCTCGAACACTGAAGCTTTCTTT	CASSLARGRGSNTEAFF
16	NA	TRBV5-5	TRBJ1-1	NA	TGTGCCAGCAGACGGAGTATGGTGGTTGCTAACACTGAAGCTTTCTTT	CASRRSMVVANTEAFF
13	NA	TRBV7-3	TRBJ1-1	TRBD1	TGTGCCAGCAGCTTGGACAGGCACACTGAAGCTTTCTTT	CASSLDRHTEAFF
14	NA	TRBV10-2	TRBJ1-6	NA	TGCGCCAGCAGTAAGCACAGGGAGAATTCACCCCTCCACTTT	CASSKHRENSPLHF
14	few	TRBV10-2	TRBJ1-5	NA	TGCGCCAGCAGTGAGAACGGTCCCGGTCAGCCCCAGCATTTT	CASSENGPGQPQHF
12	few	TRBV10-3	TRBJ1-4	NA	TGTGCCGCGGGCAGTTCTAATGAAAAACTGTTTTTT	CAAGSSNEKLFF
13	NA	TRBV7-2	TRBJ1-2	TRBD1	TGTGCCAGCAGCATAGGACAGGGTTATGGCTACACCTTC	CASSIGQGYGYTF
15	once	TRBV9	TRBJ1-1	NA	TGTGCCAGCAACCGTGAAGGGAGGGGAGGCACTGAAGCTTTCTTT	CASNREGRGGTEAFF
13	NA	TRBV7-2	TRBJ1-6	NA	TGTGCCAGCAGTACACGGGAGTTTACACCCCTCCACTTT	CASSTREFTPLHF
15	NA	TRBV19	TRBJ2-1	TRBD2	TGTGCCAGTAGTATAGCGGGGGGGCTTTACAATGAGCAGTTCTTC	CASSIAGGLYNEQFF
15	NA	TRBV6-5	TRBJ2-2	TRBD1	TGTGCCAGCACCCCGGGGGACAGGTACACCGGGGAGCTGTTTTTT	CASTPGDRYTGELFF
15	NA	TRBV27	TRBJ2-2	TRBD1	TGTGCCAGCAGTTCTGGGACAGGGAACACCGGGGAGCTGTTTTTT	CASSSGTGNTGELFF
18	NA	TRBV5-8	TRBJ2-7	NA	TGTGCCAGCAGCAAATCACTACTAAGTGGATTCTACTCCTACGAGCAGTACTTC	CASSKSLLSGFYSYEQYF
19	NA	TRBV4-2	TRBJ2-7	TRBD2	TGTGCCAGCAGCCAAGCTATCGGCGGCGGGGGGTCTTTGGCCTACGAGCAGTACTTC	CASSQAIGGGGSLAYEQYF
12	once	TRBV6-2/TRBV6-3	TRBJ2-7	NA	TGTGCCAGCAGTTACCCGACCAGGGAGCAGTACTTC	CASSYPTREQYF
14	NA	TRBV10-2	TRBJ1-6	TRBD1	TGCGCCAGCATGTGGGGACAGGGGGCGTCACCCCTCCACTTT	CASMWGQGASPLHF
15	NA	TRBV4-2	TRBJ2-7	TRBD1	TGTGCCAGCAGCCAAGCTGGGACAGGGTCCTACGAGCAGTACTTC	CASSQAGTGSYEQYF
12	NA	TRBV6-5	TRBJ2-7	NA	TGTGCCAGCGGCCGCGGCGGCTACGAGCAGTACTTC	CASGRGGYEQYF
15	NA	TRBV7-9	TRBJ1-2	TRBD1	TGTGCCAGCAGCTTACCAGGGGGCGAGGGCTATGGCTACACCTTC	CASSLPGGEGYGYTF
15	NA	TRBV9	TRBJ1-3	NA	TGTGCCAGCAGCGGGGGCCTTGACAATAGAAACACCATATATTTT	CASSGGLDNRNTIYF
15	few	TRBV24-1	TRBJ1-4	NA	TGTGCCACCAGTGAAGCGGGCACAACTAATGAAAAACTGTTTTTT	CATSEAGTTNEKLFF
12	NA	TRBV19	TRBJ2-5	NA	TGTGCCAGTAGCCAAGGTCCGGGACAACCGTACTTC	CASSQGPGQPYF
14	NA	TRBV5-1	TRBJ2-7	NA	TGCGCCAGCAGCAGGGGGAGCCTCTCCTACGAGCAGTACTTC	CASSRGSLSYEQYF
14	NA	TRBV27	TRBJ1-1	TRBD1	TGTGCCAGCAGTTTATCCGAAGGGGGCGTTGAAGCTTTCTTT	CASSLSEGGVEAFF